This is a list of T cell receptor beta chains from one sample in a study of blood T cell repertoires in COVID-19. The method was immunoSEQ multiplex PCR; TCRdb's version includes in-frame clones alone and lacks a portion of them. The table includes tens of thousands of clones, 87% detected once. The sequenced sample consisted of peripheral blood. Receptor source: a human donor with acute or convalescent COVID-19. The donor label of this sample is uncertain. Both conserved end residues are part of each CDR3. D genes are given only for firm matches. Where a row states a size, it is once, few, many or the class of an expanded clone; other rows omit it.

d_call clone_size j_call v_call cdr3_nt cdr3_aa
. . TRBJ2-7 TRBV12-5 TGTGCTAGTGCCTACAGTGGTACCTACGAGCAGTACTTC CASAYSGTYEQYF
. . TRBJ2-2 TRBV5-1 TGCGCCAGCAGCCGTTTAGAAGTGAACACCGGGGAGCTGTTTTTT CASSRLEVNTGELFF
. few TRBJ1-4 TRBV30 TGTGCACGACAGACGAATGAAAAACTGTTTTTT CARQTNEKLFF
. . TRBJ2-5 TRBV5-1 TGCGCCAGCAGCCCTGGTGACCTAACCGGAGCCCAGTACTTC CASSPGDLTGAQYF
TRBD1 . TRBJ2-3 TRBV2 TGTGCCAGCAGGATGGACAGGGGGCGCGCAGATACGCAGTATTTT CASRMDRGRADTQYF
. . TRBJ2-3 TRBV6-5 TGTGCCAGCCGCTATAGCGTTCTTAGCACAGATACGCAGTATTTT CASRYSVLSTDTQYF
. once TRBJ2-6 TRBV5-1 TGCGCCAGCAGCTTGGAGGCTAGCGAGAACGTCCTGACTTTC CASSLEASENVLTF
TRBD1 few TRBJ1-5 TRBV19 TGTGCCAGTAGCCCGACAGGGGGCTTTCAGCCCCAGCATTTT CASSPTGGFQPQHF
. . TRBJ1-1 TRBV10-3 TGTGCCATCAGTCAATTCGACAGAATGAACACTGAAGCTTTCTTT CAISQFDRMNTEAFF
TRBD2 once TRBJ2-3 TRBV5-1 TGCGCCAGCAGCTTGATCCGGACTAGCGGGGGCCAGGGAGATACGCAGTATTTT CASSLIRTSGGQGDTQYF
TRBD2 . TRBJ2-3 TRBV13 TGTGCCAGCAGCTTACCTAGCGGGAGGGGCACAGATACGCAGTATTTT CASSLPSGRGTDTQYF
TRBD1 . TRBJ2-1 TRBV10-1 TGCGCCAGCAGTGAGTCCGGGACAGGGCATCGAGATGAGCAGTTCTTC CASSESGTGHRDEQFF
. . TRBJ2-3 TRBV7-3 TGTGCCAGCAGCTTATCTGTGGGAGGATATGGCACAGATACGCAGTATTTT CASSLSVGGYGTDTQYF
. once TRBJ2-7 TRBV4-3 TGCGCCAGCAGCCAATTTAGGGGGGGCGAGCAGTACTTC CASSQFRGGEQYF
TRBD1 . TRBJ1-4 TRBV5-5 TGTGCCAGCAGCCCGGGACAGGGGGCGCGCACTAATGAAAAACTGTTTTTT CASSPGQGARTNEKLFF
TRBD2 . TRBJ2-1 TRBV18 TGTGCCAGCTCACCACCGGGACTAGCGGGAGCAGGGGAGCAGTTCTTC CASSPPGLAGAGEQFF
. . TRBJ1-2 TRBV6-6 TGTGCCAGCAGTCCCCCCCGGGGGGGCGCCTTGATTGATGGCTACACCTTC CASSPPRGGALIDGYTF
. few TRBJ1-1 TRBV7-2 TGTGCCAGCAGTTCTGGGCCAAACACTGAAGCTTTCTTT CASSSGPNTEAFF
TRBD1 . TRBJ1-2 TRBV28 TGTGCCAGCAGTTTAGCCGGGACAGCTGCCTATGGCTACACCTTC CASSLAGTAAYGYTF
. . TRBJ2-1 TRBV7-9 TGTGCCAGCAGCTTCGGGGAGAATGAGCAGTTCTTC CASSFGENEQFF
TRBD1 . TRBJ1-5 TRBV19 TGTGCCAGTAGCACCCTGGACAGGGCAATGGTTCAGCCCCAGCATTTT CASSTLDRAMVQPQHF
TRBD1 . TRBJ2-7 TRBV13 TGTGCCAGCAGCTTAGTTACAGGGGGCTACGAGCAGTACTTC CASSLVTGGYEQYF
. . TRBJ2-2 TRBV6-6 TGTGCCAGCAGTTACTCCCAGAACACCGGGGAGCTGTTTTTT CASSYSQNTGELFF
. once TRBJ2-1 TRBV9 TGTGCCAGCAGCGTAACGACGGGTGTAGGATCCTACAATGAGCAGTTCTTC CASSVTTGVGSYNEQFF
. . TRBJ1-1 TRBV5-1 TGCGCCAGCGCCCTACAGAGTTCTAACACTGAAGCTTTCTTT CASALQSSNTEAFF
TRBD2 . TRBJ2-1 TRBV28 TGTGCCAGCAGTTTATTATCCGGGGGGGCATACAATGAGCAGTTCTTC CASSLLSGGAYNEQFF
TRBD2 . TRBJ2-2 TRBV18 TGTGCCAGCTCACCCTCGACTAGCGGGAGCGGGGACACCGGGGAGCTGTTTTTT CASSPSTSGSGDTGELFF
TRBD2 . TRBJ2-2 TRBV19 TGTGCCAGTAGTATACCGGGACTACATACCGGGGAGCTGTTTTTT CASSIPGLHTGELFF
. . TRBJ2-7 TRBV19 TGTGCCAGTAGTATACGACAGGCCCCGGGAAGCTACGAGCAGTACTTC CASSIRQAPGSYEQYF
. . TRBJ1-6 TRBV10-1 TGCGCCAGCACCAGGTCAAATAATTCACCCCTCCACTTT CASTRSNNSPLHF
TRBD1 . TRBJ2-5 TRBV12-3/TRBV12-4 TGTGCCAGCAGTCCCGGGACAGGTTCTTTGTACTTC CASSPGTGSLYF
TRBD2 few TRBJ2-7 TRBV3-1/TRBV3-2 TGTGCCAGCAGCCAAGATTCTAGCGGTCCCTACGAGCAGTACTTC CASSQDSSGPYEQYF
TRBD2 . TRBJ2-7 TRBV6-5 TGTGCCAGCACCTCGGGACTAGCGTTTTACGAGCAGTACTTC CASTSGLAFYEQYF
TRBD1 few TRBJ1-4 TRBV19 TGTGCCAGTAGGATGGGACAGGCTAATGAAAAACTGTTTTTT CASRMGQANEKLFF
TRBD1 . TRBJ1-2 TRBV5-5 TGTGCCAGCAGTTTAACGGGACAGGGGCGTTATGGCTACACCTTC CASSLTGQGRYGYTF
. . TRBJ2-1 TRBV28 TGTGCCAGCAAACTAGCAGACACCTACAATGAGCAGTTCTTC CASKLADTYNEQFF
. . TRBJ2-1 TRBV7-9 TGTGCCAGCAGCCCGGGAGTCCTCGGCTACAATGAGCAGTTCTTC CASSPGVLGYNEQFF
TRBD2 . TRBJ2-2 TRBV5-5 TGTGCCAGCAGCCGACGCCCGGGGGCGGGGGGCACGAACACCGGGGAGCTGTTTTTT CASSRRPGAGGTNTGELFF
. . TRBJ2-2 TRBV14 TGTGCCAGCAGCCCAACCCGACAGTCTTCTGGGGAGCTGTTTTTT CASSPTRQSSGELFF
. . TRBJ1-6 TRBV18 TGTGCCAGCTCACTCACAGGGTCGACCTATAATTCACCCCTCCACTTT CASSLTGSTYNSPLHF
TRBD1 . TRBJ2-2 TRBV5-4 TGTGCCAGCAGCCGGGACAGCAACACCGGGGAGCTGTTTTTT CASSRDSNTGELFF
. . TRBJ1-3 TRBV2 TGTGCCAGCAGTGTTGGGGCAGGTCGGTCTGGAAACACCATATATTTT CASSVGAGRSGNTIYF
TRBD1 . TRBJ2-7 TRBV6-6 TGTGCCAGCAGTGGGGAACCCGGGACAGGGATGAGCGAGCAGTACTTC CASSGEPGTGMSEQYF
. . TRBJ2-3 TRBV7-9 TGTGCCAGCCGCGACCCAGGGGGCACAGATACGCAGTATTTT CASRDPGGTDTQYF
. . TRBJ1-6 TRBV7-3 TGTGCCAGCAGCGTGACAGGTGCTTCCTATTCACCCCTCCACTTT CASSVTGASYSPLHF
. few TRBJ1-3 TRBV7-2 TGTGCCAGCAGCTCCCCAGCGGGGGGGAATAGAAACACCATATATTTT CASSSPAGGNRNTIYF
. once TRBJ2-2 TRBV3-1/TRBV3-2 TGTGCCAGCAGCCAAAAAAAACAGACAGTCGCGAACACCGGGGAGCTGTTTTTT CASSQKKQTVANTGELFF